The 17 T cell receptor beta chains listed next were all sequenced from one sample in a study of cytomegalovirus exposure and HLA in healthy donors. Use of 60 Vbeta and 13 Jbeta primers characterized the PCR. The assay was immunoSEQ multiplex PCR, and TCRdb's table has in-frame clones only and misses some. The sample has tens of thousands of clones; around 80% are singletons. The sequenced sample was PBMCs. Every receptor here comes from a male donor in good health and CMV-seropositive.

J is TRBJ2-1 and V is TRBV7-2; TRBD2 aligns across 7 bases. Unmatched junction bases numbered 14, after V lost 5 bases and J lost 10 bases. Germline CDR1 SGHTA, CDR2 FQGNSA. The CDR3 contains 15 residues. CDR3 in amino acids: CASSARLAAGFEQFF. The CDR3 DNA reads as TGTGCCAGCAGCGCCAGACTAGCAGCTGGCTTCGAGCAGTTCTTC.

The CDR3: CASSAGQGTTEAFF. The CDR3 DNA reads TGTGCCAGTAGTGCGGGACAGGGGACCACTGAAGCTTTCTTT. The chain has TRBV19 and TRBJ1-1; 10 nucleotides line up with TRBD1. V gave up 5 bases and J gave up 4 bases; unmatched junction bases: 4. The CDR3 loop spans 14 amino acids. CDR1 LNHDA and CDR2 SQIVND come from the germline V gene (reference sequence).

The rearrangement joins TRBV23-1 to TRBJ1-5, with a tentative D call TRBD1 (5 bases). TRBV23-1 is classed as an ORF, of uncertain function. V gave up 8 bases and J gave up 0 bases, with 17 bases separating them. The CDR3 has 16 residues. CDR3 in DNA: TGCGCCAGCCCACTACTGGGGCATTATAGCAATCAGCCCCAGCATTTT. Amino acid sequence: CASPLLGHYSNQPQHF.

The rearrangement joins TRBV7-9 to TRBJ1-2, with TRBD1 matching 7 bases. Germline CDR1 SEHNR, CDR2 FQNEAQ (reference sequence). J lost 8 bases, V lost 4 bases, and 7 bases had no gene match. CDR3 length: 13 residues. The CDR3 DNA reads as TGTGCCAGCAGCTCTAGGGGGCTGGGAGGCTACACCTTC. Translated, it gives CASSSRGLGGYTF.

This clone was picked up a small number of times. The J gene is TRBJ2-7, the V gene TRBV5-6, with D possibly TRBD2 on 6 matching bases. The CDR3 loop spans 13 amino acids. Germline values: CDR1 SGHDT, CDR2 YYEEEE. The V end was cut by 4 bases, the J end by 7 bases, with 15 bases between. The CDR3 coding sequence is TGTGCCAGCAGCGTCGGAGGGGCCGGGGAGCAGTACTTC. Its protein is CASSVGGAGEQYF.

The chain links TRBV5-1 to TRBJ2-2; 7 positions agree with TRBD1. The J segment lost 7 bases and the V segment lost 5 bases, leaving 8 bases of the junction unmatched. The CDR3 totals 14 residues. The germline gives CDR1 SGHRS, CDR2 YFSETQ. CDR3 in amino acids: CASSFGQARGELFF. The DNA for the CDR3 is TGCGCCAGCAGTTTTGGACAGGCGCGCGGGGAGCTGTTTTTT.

The CDR3 coding sequence is TGTGCCAGTAGTATTCTTAACTCCGAAGCTTTCTTT. Translation: CASSILNSEAFF. The rearrangement uses TRBV19 and TRBJ1-1; D unresolved. Germline CDR1 is LNHDA and CDR2 is SQIVND (reference sequence). The V and J ends lost 3 bases and 8 bases respectively, with 10 bases between them. This CDR3 has 12 residues.

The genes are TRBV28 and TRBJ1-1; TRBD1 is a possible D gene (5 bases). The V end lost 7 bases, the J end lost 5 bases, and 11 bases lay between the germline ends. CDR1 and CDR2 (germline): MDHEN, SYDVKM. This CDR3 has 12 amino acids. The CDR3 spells CASNTGVTEAFF. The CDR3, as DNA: TGTGCCAGCAACACGGGGGTAACTGAAGCTTTCTTT.

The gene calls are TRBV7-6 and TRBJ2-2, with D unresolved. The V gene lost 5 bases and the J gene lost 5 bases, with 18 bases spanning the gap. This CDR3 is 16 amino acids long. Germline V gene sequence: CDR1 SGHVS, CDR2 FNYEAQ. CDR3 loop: CASSPIVQVETGELFF. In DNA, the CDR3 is TGTGCCAGCAGCCCAATCGTCCAGGTAGAGACCGGGGAGCTGTTTTTT.

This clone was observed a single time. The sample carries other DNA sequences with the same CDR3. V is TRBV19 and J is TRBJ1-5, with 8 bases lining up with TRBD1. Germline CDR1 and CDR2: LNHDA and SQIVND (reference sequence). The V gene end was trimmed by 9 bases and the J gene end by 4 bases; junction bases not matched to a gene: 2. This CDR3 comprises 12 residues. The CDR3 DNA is TGTGCCAGCAGACAGGGGAATCAGCCCCAGCATTTT. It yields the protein CASRQGNQPQHF.

The CDR3 is CSVAGEDTGELFF. The CDR3, as DNA: TGCAGCGTTGCGGGGGAGGACACCGGGGAGCTGTTTTTT. This rearrangement joins TRBV29-1 to TRBJ2-2; D may be TRBD2 (6 bases). Trimming took 4 bases from V and 3 from J, leaving 9 bases between them. The CDR3 totals 13 residues. Germline V gene sequence: CDR1 SQVTM, CDR2 ANQGSEA.

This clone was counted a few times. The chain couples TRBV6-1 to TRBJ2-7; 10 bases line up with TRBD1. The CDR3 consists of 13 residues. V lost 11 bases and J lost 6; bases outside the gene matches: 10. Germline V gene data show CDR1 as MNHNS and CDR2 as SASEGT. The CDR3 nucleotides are TGTGCCGGCGATCCGGGACAGGGGCGCGAGCAGTACTTC. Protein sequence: CAGDPGQGREQYF.

CDR3 sequence (DNA): TGTGCCAGCAGTTTAAGGACTAGCGGCTTAGATACGCAGTATTTT. Its protein product is CASSLRTSGLDTQYF. The chain is built from TRBV27 and TRBJ2-3; 10 positions agree with TRBD2. CDR1 is MNHEY and CDR2 is SMNVEV in the germline V gene (reference sequence). The V gene end was trimmed by 2 bases and the J gene end by 5 bases; junction bases not matched to a gene: 4. This CDR3 is built from 15 residues.

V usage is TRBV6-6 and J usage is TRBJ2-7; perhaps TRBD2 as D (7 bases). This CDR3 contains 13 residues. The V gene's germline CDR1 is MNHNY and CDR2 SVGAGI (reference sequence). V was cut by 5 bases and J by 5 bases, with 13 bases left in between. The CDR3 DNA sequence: TGTGCCAGCAGTATCCAGGGGAGGGACGAGCAGTACTTC. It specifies CASSIQGRDEQYF.

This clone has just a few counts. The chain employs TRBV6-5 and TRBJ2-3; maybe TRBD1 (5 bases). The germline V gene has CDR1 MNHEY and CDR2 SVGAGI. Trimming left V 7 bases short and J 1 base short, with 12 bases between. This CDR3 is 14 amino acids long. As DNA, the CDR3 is TGTGCCAGCAAGGACACGGTGGGCACAGATACGCAGTATTTT. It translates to CASKDTVGTDTQYF.

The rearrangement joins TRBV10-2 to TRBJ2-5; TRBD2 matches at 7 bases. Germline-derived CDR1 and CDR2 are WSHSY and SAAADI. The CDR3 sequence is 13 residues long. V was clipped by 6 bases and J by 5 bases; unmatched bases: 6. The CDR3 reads CASRGVGGETQYF. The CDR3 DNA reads TGCGCCAGCAGGGGGGTGGGGGGGGAGACCCAGTACTTC.

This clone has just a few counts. CDR3 bases: TGTGCCAGTAGTTCGGTGGGGGCGCCAACTAATGAAAAACTGTTTTTT. This codes for CASSSVGAPTNEKLFF. This chain connects TRBV19 to TRBJ1-4, with D possibly being TRBD1 (6 bases). CDR1 LNHDA and CDR2 SQIVND come from the germline V gene (reference sequence). V was clipped by 5 bases and J by 0 bases, with 13 bases between them. The CDR3 is made up of 16 amino acids.